The count of the clone carrying this T cell receptor beta chain is one. Its antigen is still unknown. Sequencing was performed with immunoSEQ multiplex PCR; in TCRdb, only in-frame clones are kept and a portion is missing. The sample holds around 1.5 million clones, approximately 98% seen once. Germline V gene lookup returns CDR1 SEHNR and CDR2 FQNEAQ (reference sequence). J was trimmed by 15 bases and V by 6 bases; bases with no gene match: 21. The length of the CDR3 is 16 residues. The data stem from a study of shared clonotypes between healthy human individuals. The study, taken as a whole, reports: Among donors, the sharing of clonotypes was expected to be influenced by sequencing depth.

The receptor comes from a man aged 30-40 years in good health. The V gene is TRBV7-9, the J gene TRBJ2-2, with TRBD2 matching over 8 bases. The sequencing sample was made of naive CD4+ T cells sorted from blood. Subset denoted: CD45RA+ positively selected. The CDR3 DNA sequence: TGTGCCAGCAGTTCAACCGGGACGCACCCCACCGGGGGGGTGTTTTTT. Its translation is CASSSTGTHPTGGVFF.